These 13 T cell receptor beta chains were sequenced from one sample in a study of CD8+ T cells in alopecia areata. The treatment is: oral pan-JAK inhibitor, 5-10 mg twice daily. cDNA prepared by RNA extraction and subsequent reverse transcription served as the template for sequencing. Here immunoSEQ multiplex PCR was the method, and the copy in TCRdb shows in-frame clones only, minus some. The table records roughly 100,000 clones, 80% to 90% of them present only once. This sample comprised CD8+ T cells sorted from blood, obtained around week 31, from a patient treated with tofacitinib. The origin of the receptors is a human donor with alopecia areata.

This chain joins TRBV29-1 and TRBJ2-7; 11 bases fit TRBD2. Germline V gene sequence: CDR1 SQVTM, CDR2 ANQGSEA. Trimming took 0 bases from V and 4 from J; bases not matched to a gene: 8. This CDR3 contains 16 residues. The chain's CDR3 is CSVEESLAGGDYEQYF. The DNA for the CDR3 is TGCAGCGTTGAAGAGTCGCTAGCGGGGGGAGATTACGAGCAGTACTTC.

This clone was seen once. The J gene is TRBJ2-7, the V gene TRBV27; the D is unclear. V was shortened by 3 bases and J by 2 bases, with 11 bases between the two germline ends. The germline V gene has CDR1 MNHEY and CDR2 SMNVEV (reference sequence). This CDR3 spans 14 amino acids. CDR3 DNA: TGTGCCAGCAGTTTTGGGAAGGGCCCCTACGAGCAGTACTTC. It is translated as CASSFGKGPYEQYF.

The genes are TRBV7-2 and TRBJ1-2; D possibly corresponds to TRBD1 (5 bases). The CDR3 totals 15 residues. CDR1 SGHTA and CDR2 FQGNSA come from the germline V gene. Trimming removed 0 bases from V and 3 bases from J, with 11 bases in between. The CDR3 coding sequence is TGTGCCAGCAGCTTAGCGCTCCAGGGCGACTATGGCTACACCTTC. Translating gives CASSLALQGDYGYTF.

This chain links TRBV9 with TRBJ2-1; a weak D match, TRBD1 (6 bases). Germline-derived CDR1 and CDR2 are SGDLS and YYNGEE. This CDR3 spans 15 amino acids. V gave up 3 bases and J gave up 7 bases, with 17 bases separating them. The CDR3 nucleotides read TGTGCCAGCAGCGGGTCCGGGACACCGGAGAATGAGCAGTTCTTC. This translates into CASSGSGTPENEQFF.

V and J are TRBV4-2 and TRBJ2-5; possibly TRBD1 or TRBD2 for D (6 bases each). The DNA matches TRBJ2-7 better at its end, which makes the J call doubtful. Germline V gives CDR1 LGHNA, CDR2 YNFKEQ. The CDR3 runs to 13 residues. The CDR3 loop is CASSAGEAYEQYF. The DNA for the CDR3 is TGTGCCAGCAGCGCAGGGGAGGCCTACGAGCAGTACTTC.

The chain links TRBV4-1 to TRBJ2-7; TRBD1 agrees at 7 bases. The germline gives CDR1 MGHRA, CDR2 YSYEKL. The V and J ends lost 4 bases and 5 bases, in that order; junction bases with no gene match: 11. This CDR3 has 15 residues. The CDR3 nucleotides are TGCGCCAGCAGCCGAGCCCGGGACAGTCTGGACGAGCAGTACTTC. It translates to CASSRARDSLDEQYF.

CDR3 in DNA: TGTGCCAGCAGCGGTAGGCGTGAGCCTAGCGGGAGATCAGATACGCAGTATTTT. Amino acids: CASSGRREPSGRSDTQYF. The chain joins TRBV9 to TRBJ2-3; 10 bases are a match to TRBD2. CDR1 is SGDLS and CDR2 is YYNGEE in the germline V gene. The V segment lost 3 bases and the J segment 4 bases; nucleotides outside the gene matches: 14. CDR3 length: 18 amino acids. Looking up the rest from reference TRBV9 and TRBJ2-3 gives the full variable domain: DSGVTQTPKHLITATGQRVTLRCSPRSGDLSVYWYQQSLDQGLQFLIQYYNGEERAKGNILERFSAQQFPDLHSELNLSSLELGDSALYFCASSGRREPSGRSDTQYFGPGTRLTVL.

This CDR3 reads CASSYGGGNSEQYF. The CDR3 DNA reads TGTGCCAGCAGTTATGGGGGTGGTAATTCCGAGCAGTACTTC. The V and J genes are TRBV6-5 and TRBJ2-7; perhaps D is TRBD1 or TRBD2 (5 bases each). This CDR3 contains 14 residues. The V end lost 3 bases, the J end lost 6 bases, and 15 bases lay between the germline ends. Germline V gene lookup returns CDR1 MNHEY and CDR2 SVGAGI.

This sequence joins TRBV6-5 and TRBJ1-1; D remains unclear. This CDR3 region has 12 residues. The germline V gene encodes CDR1 MNHEY and CDR2 SVGAGI. V lost 2 bases, J lost 6 bases, and 7 bases lay in between. The CDR3 here is CASSYGKSEAFF. CDR3 bases: TGTGCCAGCAGTTACGGGAAGTCTGAAGCTTTCTTT.

The V gene is TRBV7-9, the J gene TRBJ1-1, with D maybe TRBD1 (5 bases). The CDR3 length is 14 residues. The ends were cut back, 5 bases at V and 1 base at J, with 11 bases in the middle. The germline V gene has CDR1 SEHNR and CDR2 FQNEAQ (reference sequence). CDR3 amino acids: CASSSLGGNTEAFF. In DNA, the CDR3 is TGTGCCAGCAGCAGCTTGGGGGGGAACACTGAAGCTTTCTTT.

This clone has a handful of counts. The identical CDR3 is also encoded by other nucleotide sequences in the sample. The J gene is TRBJ2-3, the V gene TRBV2; a possible D gene is TRBD2 (5 bases). Germline values: CDR1 SNHLY, CDR2 FYNNEI. Trimming cost V 6 bases and J 3 bases, with 7 bases left between them. The CDR3 covers 12 residues. CDR3 DNA: TGTGCCAGCAGCCCGGGGACAGATACGCAGTATTTT. Its translation: CASSPGTDTQYF.

The chain is built from TRBV29-1 and TRBJ2-7; 8 positions match TRBD1. The CDR3 length is 12 residues. CDR1 is SQVTM and CDR2 is ANQGSEA in the germline V gene. V trimming: 6 bases; J trimming: 6 bases; junction bases outside the gene matches: 7. The CDR3 coding sequence is TGCAGCGTGCGGACAGGGTTCAGCGAGCAGTACTTC. It encodes CSVRTGFSEQYF.

The chain uses TRBV6-6 and TRBJ1-1; D is ambiguous. V was shortened by 2 bases and J by 4 bases, with 8 bases between the two germline ends. The CDR3 contains 13 residues. Germline assignment: CDR1 MNHNY and CDR2 SVGAGI (reference sequence). CDR3 protein: CASSYGVGTEAFF. In nucleotides, the CDR3 is TGTGCCAGCAGTTACGGGGTGGGCACTGAAGCTTTCTTT.